The sequence of this T cell receptor (beta chain) was determined in a study of long-term antiretroviral therapy in people with HIV. Whole-study findings and limits: Controls exceeded HIV repertoires in CDR3 length range. Older ART regimens were possibly in use when the blood was collected between about 2004 and 2018. Even long-term ART left TRB diversity below transplant donor controls, despite gains.

Germline CDR1 SGHNT, CDR2 YENEEA. V was cut by 3 bases and J by 4 bases, with 7 bases left in between. This CDR3 is built from 13 residues. Two or more post-ART PBMC samples, plus at least one pre-ART sample, were available for each donor. With survey level as its setting, the immunoSEQ assay was v3.0. TCRdb's table, derived via immunoSEQ multiplex PCR, lists solely in-frame clones and lacks some. This sample has 20,000 to 30,000 clones, with roughly 85% found just once. This clone was detected only a few times. Its specificity is not known. The chain carries TRBV11-3 and TRBJ1-3; D not certain. Material: unsorted PBMCs, obtained 1.2 years after starting antiretroviral therapy. This TCR came from a woman between 40 and 55 years old with HIV. The CDR3 DNA reads as TGTGCCAGCAGCTTCTTACAGGGAAACACCATATATTTT. This translates into CASSFLQGNTIYF.